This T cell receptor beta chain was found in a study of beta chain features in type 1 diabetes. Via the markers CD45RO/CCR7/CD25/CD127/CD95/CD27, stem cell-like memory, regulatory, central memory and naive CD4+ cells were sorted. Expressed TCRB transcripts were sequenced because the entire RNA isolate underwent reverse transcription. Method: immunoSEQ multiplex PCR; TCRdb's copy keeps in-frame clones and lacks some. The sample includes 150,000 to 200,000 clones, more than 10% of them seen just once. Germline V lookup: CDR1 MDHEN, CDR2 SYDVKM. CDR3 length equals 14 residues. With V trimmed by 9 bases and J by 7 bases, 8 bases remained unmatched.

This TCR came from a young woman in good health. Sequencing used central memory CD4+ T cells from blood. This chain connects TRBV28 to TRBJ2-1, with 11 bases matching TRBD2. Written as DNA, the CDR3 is TGTGCCAGTAGCGGGAGGGCCCGTGAAAATGAGCAGTTCTTC. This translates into CASSGRARENEQFF.